The 15 T cell receptor beta chains below were found in one sample sequenced in a study of T-cell memory formation after mild COVID-19. Each CDR3 protein is one row after TCRdb ran MiXCR on the 5' RACE reads. The sample includes about 270,000 distinct CDR3 sequences, roughly 16% of them seen just once. Material: PBMCs or a T cell subset sorted from them (not recorded which). The source of these receptors is a man between 18 and 29 years old who had mild COVID-19 (a few samples of this study predate the infection). Cell type and time point are not known.

This clonotype showed up just once. The chain has TRBV6-5 and TRBJ1-1; TRBD1 matches 7 bases. This CDR3 is 12 amino acids long. The germline V gene encodes CDR1 MNHEY and CDR2 SVGAGI. Unmatched junction bases numbered 5, after V lost 10 bases and J lost 3 bases. In DNA, the CDR3 is TGTGCCATACAGGGGAGGCACACTGAAGCTTTCTTT. This translates into CAIQGRHTEAFF.

This clonotype was seen only a few times. The chain joins TRBV9 to TRBJ1-1; the D gene is possibly TRBD1 (5 bases). Trimming stripped 0 bases from V and 8 bases from J, with 11 bases between. Germline values: CDR1 SGDLS, CDR2 YYNGEE. The CDR3 runs 13 residues. This CDR3 is CASSVEGQAEAFF. The CDR3 nucleotides are TGTGCCAGCAGCGTAGAGGGGCAGGCCGAAGCTTTCTTT.

In this sample, this clonotype turned up a few times. The gene calls are TRBV7-9 and TRBJ2-7; 11 nucleotides agree with TRBD1. The CDR3 has 15 amino acids. V dropped 5 bases and J dropped 5; count of bases not matched to a gene: 8. Germline assignment: CDR1 SEHNR and CDR2 FQNEAQ (reference sequence). The CDR3 DNA sequence: TGTGCCAGCAGCCTTGGACAGGGGGCGAAGGACGAGCAGTACGTC. Protein product: CASSLGQGAKDEQYV.

This clonotype was found a few times. The chain employs TRBV4-3 and TRBJ2-3, with D perhaps TRBD1 or TRBD2 (6 bases each). The CDR3 extends over 16 amino acids. CDR1 is LGHNA and CDR2 is YSLEER in the germline V gene. V lost 5 bases to trimming and J lost 1 base, with 16 bases between them. CDR3 bases: TGCGCCAGCAGCAGATCACCGGGGGCCCGCACAGATACGCAGTATTTT. This translates into CASSRSPGARTDTQYF.

The CDR3 coding sequence is TGCGCCAGCAGCCCCTTGGGGGGCGTGGGTGGCTACACCTTC. It codes for CASSPLGGVGGYTF. The J gene is TRBJ1-2, the V gene TRBV5-1; TRBD1 might be the D (6 bases). Trimming took off 4 bases at V and 7 bases at J, with 17 bases between the two ends. The CDR3 totals 14 residues. Germline values: CDR1 SGHRS, CDR2 YFSETQ.

The chain joins TRBV29-1 to TRBJ2-5; D gene uncertain. This CDR3 comprises 12 residues. Germline CDR1 is SQVTM and CDR2 is ANQGSEA. V was cut by 8 bases and J by 1 base, with 11 bases left in between. In DNA, the CDR3 is TGCAGCCTCGTGACACTCCAAGAGACCCAGTACTTC. Translating it yields CSLVTLQETQYF.

V is TRBV6-2 or TRBV6-3 and J is TRBJ2-5; D gene unclear. V lost 2 bases to trimming and J lost 5 bases, with 9 bases between them. Germline CDR1 reads MNHEY; CDR2 reads SVGEGT. The CDR3 length is 13 residues. The CDR3 loop reads CASSYGMMETQYF. The CDR3, as DNA: TGTGCCAGCAGTTACGGGATGATGGAGACCCAGTACTTC.

This clonotype was seen a few times. The rearrangement joins TRBV7-2 to TRBJ1-1, with 8 positions matching TRBD1. CDR1 and CDR2 (germline): SGHTA, FQGNSA. V trimming: 9 bases; J trimming: 2 bases; junction bases outside the gene matches: 14. This CDR3 is built from 16 residues. CDR3 residues: CASNLPGRGLNTEAFF. CDR3 DNA: TGTGCCAGTAATCTACCGGGCAGGGGGCTTAACACTGAAGCTTTCTTT.

This clonotype was observed many times. This chain joins TRBV9 and TRBJ2-5, with a weak D call TRBD2 (5 bases). The germline V and J ends were trimmed by 0 bases and 0 bases, with 9 bases remaining between them. Germline CDR1 reads SGDLS; CDR2 reads YYNGEE. This CDR3 is built from 15 residues. CDR3 region: CASSVAGGNQETQYF. The DNA of the CDR3 is TGTGCCAGCAGCGTAGCTGGAGGAAACCAAGAGACCCAGTACTTC. The whole variable domain, remainder taken from reference TRBV9 and TRBJ2-5, is DSGVTQTPKHLITATGQRVTLRCSPRSGDLSVYWYQQSLDQGLQFLIQYYNGEERAKGNILERFSAQQFPDLHSELNLSSLELGDSALYFCASSVAGGNQETQYFGPGTRLLVL.

V is TRBV20-1 and J is TRBJ1-1, with TRBD1 matching 10 bases. V shed 4 bases, J shed 12 bases, and the junction held 8 bases outside the gene matches. Per germline, CDR1 DFQATT and CDR2 SNEGSKA (reference sequence). This CDR3 comprises 12 residues. The CDR3 region has the DNA TGCAGTGCTAAACACCGGGACAGGGGTCCTTTCTTT. It codes for CSAKHRDRGPFF.

This clonotype has more than one count but fewer than ten. The chain recombines TRBV11-2 with TRBJ2-5; D may be TRBD1 or TRBD2 (5 bases each). V lost 5 bases and J lost 5, with 12 bases in between. The CDR3 contains 13 residues. Germline V gives CDR1 SGHAT, CDR2 FQNNGV. This CDR3 reads CASSEGIRETQYF. CDR3 nucleotides: TGTGCCAGCAGCGAGGGGATTCGGGAGACCCAGTACTTC.

The chain couples TRBV11-2 to TRBJ2-6, with D perhaps TRBD1 or TRBD2 (5 bases each). CDR1 SGHAT and CDR2 FQNNGV come from the germline V gene. V gave up 4 bases and J gave up 1 base, with 5 bases separating them. CDR3 size: 14 residues. The CDR3, as DNA: TGTGCCAGCAGCTGGGGGTCTGGGGCCAACGTCCTGACTTTC. Protein sequence: CASSWGSGANVLTF.

The gene calls are TRBV7-2 and TRBJ2-3; TRBD2 matches 10 bases. CDR3 length: 17 amino acids. Germline trimming cut 5 bases from V and 0 bases from J; bases unmatched to any gene: 8. From germline, CDR1 is SGHTA and CDR2 FQGNSA. In DNA form, the CDR3 reads TGTGCCAGCAGCCAAAGGACTAGCGGATCTAGCACAGATACGCAGTATTTT. It encodes CASSQRTSGSSTDTQYF.

This clonotype was counted between two and nine times. The CDR3 reads CASSYVVGGNQPQHF. As DNA, the CDR3 is TGTGCCAGCAGTTACGTGGTGGGGGGCAATCAGCCCCAGCATTTT. V usage is TRBV6-6 and J usage is TRBJ1-5, with D perhaps matching TRBD1 (5 bases). The CDR3 length is 15 residues. Germline CDR1 MNHNY, CDR2 SVGAGI (reference sequence). The germline V and J ends were trimmed by 2 bases and 2 bases, with 10 bases remaining between them.

This clonotype was seen more than once but under ten times. This rearrangement joins TRBV19 to TRBJ2-3; 8 bases align to TRBD2. Germline V gives CDR1 LNHDA, CDR2 SQIVND (reference sequence). Germline trimming cut 5 bases from V and 4 bases from J; bases unmatched to any gene: 8. This CDR3 is 15 amino acids long. The CDR3 region is CASSSPGGLADTQYF. The DNA of the CDR3 is TGTGCCAGTAGTTCGCCGGGGGGGCTTGCAGATACGCAGTATTTT.